Following are 18 T cell receptor beta chains from one sample sequenced in a study of blood T cell repertoires in COVID-19. Produced via immunoSEQ multiplex PCR; TCRdb's table is partial and in-frame only. Of roughly 430,000 clones listed, 70% to 90% are singletons. Sequences were obtained from PBMCs or T cells enriched from blood (not recorded which). The receptors originated from a woman between 18 and 29 years old who had been exposed to COVID-19.

The rearrangement links TRBV10-2 to TRBJ1-2, with 7 bases that match TRBD1. V shed 4 bases and J 4 bases; nucleotides not matched to a gene: 0. The CDR3 loop spans 12 amino acids. The V gene's germline CDR1 is WSHSY and CDR2 SAAADI. The CDR3 DNA sequence: TGCGCCAGCAGTGGACAGGGCTATGGCTACACCTTC. Its translation is CASSGQGYGYTF.

The CDR3 nucleotides read TGTGCCAGCAGCCAAGATTCGGGCGGGGCCGGGGAGCTGTTTTTT. Encoded protein: CASSQDSGGAGELFF. The chain employs TRBV4-2 and TRBJ2-2, with D tentatively TRBD2 (6 bases). From germline, CDR1 is LGHNA and CDR2 YNFKEQ. V was trimmed by 0 bases and J by 6 bases, leaving 11 bases between them. CDR3 length: 15 amino acids.

The chain has TRBV29-1 and TRBJ2-5; 15 positions agree with TRBD2. The germline gives CDR1 SQVTM, CDR2 ANQGSEA. This CDR3 has 14 amino acids. Trimming at V came to 6 bases and at J to 5 bases, leaving 4 bases not matched to a gene. This CDR3 is CSVGGLAGGETQYF. In nucleotides, the CDR3 is TGCAGCGTAGGAGGACTAGCGGGAGGGGAGACCCAGTACTTC.

The V gene is TRBV2, the J gene TRBJ2-5; a possible D gene is TRBD2 (5 bases). V was pared by 1 base and J by 2 bases, with 11 bases between. Germline CDR1 SNHLY, CDR2 FYNNEI. The CDR3 consists of 15 residues. CDR3 bases: TGTGCCAGCAGTGAAGGTATAGCGTCGCAAGAGACCCAGTACTTC. It translates to CASSEGIASQETQYF.

The rearrangement links TRBV7-9 to TRBJ2-2; 8 bases agree with TRBD2. The length of the CDR3 is 14 residues. Germline CDR1 reads SEHNR; CDR2 reads FQNEAQ (reference sequence). V trimming: 9 bases; J trimming: 0 bases; junction bases outside the gene matches: 3. This chain's CDR3 is CARRGDANTGELFF. CDR3 coding DNA: TGTGCCAGGCGGGGGGACGCGAACACCGGGGAGCTGTTTTTT.

The chain couples TRBV2 to TRBJ1-1; TRBD1 matches 7 bases. CDR1 is SNHLY, CDR2 FYNNEI, per germline. Trimming at V came to 8 bases and at J to 3 bases, leaving 9 bases not matched to a gene. The CDR3 has 14 residues. The CDR3 coding sequence is TGTGCCAGCGACCGAGGGGGCAGCGACACTGAAGCTTTCTTT. As protein: CASDRGGSDTEAFF.

This clone has a handful of counts. The chain joins TRBV4-3 to TRBJ2-7; 8 bases line up with TRBD1. Germline CDR1 is LGHNA and CDR2 is YSLEER. Trimming cost V 0 bases and J 0 bases; bases outside gene matches: 4. The CDR3 consists of 16 residues. The CDR3 DNA is TGCGCCAGCAGCCAAGAATTCACAGGGGGCTCCTACGAGCAGTACTTC. It codes for CASSQEFTGGSYEQYF.

This clone was counted a few times. The chain has TRBV5-4 and TRBJ2-7, with 8 bases fitting TRBD1. The length of the CDR3 is 14 residues. The V gene's germline CDR1 is SGHNT and CDR2 YYREEE (reference sequence). The J segment lost 3 bases and the V segment lost 4 bases, leaving 6 bases of the junction unmatched. Here the CDR3 DNA reads TGTGCCAGCAGCCTCCAGACAGGGGACTACGAGCAGTACTTC. Residues: CASSLQTGDYEQYF.

A few counts support this clone. This chain uses TRBV5-8 with TRBJ1-5; 9 bases map to TRBD1. The CDR3 extends over 15 amino acids. Per the germline V gene, CDR1 is SGHTS and CDR2 is YDEGEE. Unmatched junction bases numbered 10, after V lost 4 bases and J lost 8 bases. The CDR3 sequence: CASSKGQGMREPQHF. CDR3 DNA: TGTGCCAGCAGCAAAGGACAGGGGATGCGGGAGCCCCAGCATTTT.

This clone was seen repeatedly, ten times or more. The J gene is TRBJ2-3, the V gene TRBV9; D uncertain. Germline CDR1 SGDLS, CDR2 YYNGEE. This CDR3 spans 14 amino acids. The V gene lost 0 bases and the J gene lost 2 bases, with 7 bases spanning the gap. The CDR3 DNA reads TGTGCCAGCAGCGTAGATAGCCCCACAGATACGCAGTATTTT. Amino acid sequence: CASSVDSPTDTQYF.

V usage is TRBV28 and J usage is TRBJ1-3; D is unresolved. Trimming took 6 bases from V and 0 from J, leaving 18 bases between them. CDR3 length: 17 residues. The germline V gene encodes CDR1 MDHEN and CDR2 SYDVKM. CDR3 sequence: CASRPDRGVISGNTIYF. The CDR3 DNA reads as TGTGCCAGCAGACCCGACCGGGGTGTTATCTCTGGAAACACCATATATTTT.

The chain links TRBV2 to TRBJ1-1; 8 nucleotides line up with TRBD1. Per germline, CDR1 SNHLY and CDR2 FYNNEI. The length of the CDR3 is 16 residues. V was clipped by 5 bases and J by 5 bases; unmatched bases: 13. CDR3 nucleotide sequence: TGTGCCAGCAGTCCTCGGACAGGGCAGGTTCGGACTGAAGCTTTCTTT. Translating it yields CASSPRTGQVRTEAFF.

This sequence joins TRBV6-4 and TRBJ2-3, with 10 nucleotides matching TRBD1. The CDR3 has 15 amino acids. After removal of 6 bases from V and 5 bases from J, the junction contained 8 bases not matched to a gene. The germline V gene has CDR1 MRHNA and CDR2 SNTAGT. This chain's CDR3 is CASSRDRGGLDTQYF. The CDR3 region has the DNA TGTGCCAGCAGCCGGGACAGGGGCGGTTTAGATACGCAGTATTTT.

The V and J genes are TRBV28 and TRBJ2-1; a possible D gene is TRBD2 (5 bases). V lost 8 bases, J lost 4 bases, and 6 bases lay in between. Per germline, CDR1 MDHEN and CDR2 SYDVKM. The CDR3 spans 11 residues. The DNA for the CDR3 is TGTGCCAGCCGGGGATACAATGAGCAGTTCTTC. It encodes CASRGYNEQFF. Supplemented by reference TRBV28 and TRBJ2-1, the full variable domain reads DVKVTQSSRYLVKRTGEKVFLECVQDMDHENMFWYRQDPGLGLRLIYFSYDVKMKEKGDIPEGYSVSREKKERFSLILESASTNQTSMYLCASRGYNEQFFGPGTRLTVL.

The CDR3 bases are TGTGCCAGCAGCGTCAGGGTTGGGGCCAACGTCCTGACTTTC. It codes for CASSVRVGANVLTF. This chain links TRBV3-1 (or the pseudogene TRBV3-2) with TRBJ2-6; weak D call: TRBD1 (5 bases). Trimming shortened V by 5 bases and J by 3 bases, and 8 bases separated the two germline ends. CDR3 length: 14 residues. CDR1 LGHDT and CDR2 YNNKEL come from the germline V gene (reference sequence).

V usage is TRBV19 and J usage is TRBJ1-2; possibly TRBD1 for D (6 bases). The CDR3 is made up of 16 amino acids. Germline V gene data show CDR1 as LNHDA and CDR2 as SQIVND (reference sequence). V gave up 7 bases and J gave up 4 bases, with 22 bases separating them. The CDR3 nucleotides are TGTGCCAGTAATGCGCCCGGGGCCTGGACAGTCTATGGCTACACCTTC. Translating it yields CASNAPGAWTVYGYTF.

This clone was recorded once. The rearrangement links TRBV6-5 to TRBJ1-5; D is unclear. Germline V gene sequence: CDR1 MNHEY, CDR2 SVGAGI. The CDR3 covers 14 residues. Trimming pared 6 bases from V and 3 bases from J, leaving 12 bases between. As DNA, the CDR3 is TGTGCCAGCAGATCTACAGTTTCCAATCAGCCCCAGCATTTT. Its translation is CASRSTVSNQPQHF.

In DNA, the CDR3 is TGTGCCAGCAGCTTCGGGGACAGGCGCGATTCCGAGCAGTACTTC. This translates into CASSFGDRRDSEQYF. This chain links TRBV5-6 with TRBJ2-7; 8 positions agree with TRBD1. Losses at the gene ends were 2 bases for V and 6 bases for J; bases not matched to a gene: 10. Germline V lookup: CDR1 SGHDT, CDR2 YYEEEE. This CDR3 has 15 residues.